Presented here are 11 T cell receptor beta chains from one specimen sequenced in a study of blood T cell repertoires in COVID-19. Assay: immunoSEQ multiplex PCR; the TCRdb copy retains only in-frame clones and omits some. The data hold tens of thousands of clones, with around 90% observed a single time. The source material was peripheral blood. These receptors came from a human donor in a cohort sampled during active COVID-19.

The chain's CDR3 is CASSELVGGGQPQHF. CDR3 coding DNA: TGTGCCAGCAGTGAACTTGTGGGGGGTGGTCAGCCCCAGCATTTT. The chain has TRBV2 and TRBJ1-5, with a weak D call TRBD1 (5 bases). The germline V gene has CDR1 SNHLY and CDR2 FYNNEI. The CDR3 runs 15 residues. Trimming removed 2 bases from V and 6 bases from J, with 14 bases in between.

CDR3 amino acids: CATTPSSYNEQFF. DNA for the CDR3: TGTGCCACCACCCCTAGCTCCTACAATGAGCAGTTCTTC. The rearrangement uses TRBV11-2 and TRBJ2-1; D is ambiguous. The length of the CDR3 is 13 residues. Between the trimmed V and J ends, which lost 10 bases and 0 bases, there was a span of 10 bases. Germline-derived CDR1 and CDR2 are SGHAT and FQNNGV.

This chain joins TRBV5-4 and TRBJ1-1, with a tentative D call TRBD1 (5 bases). V was cut by 0 bases and J by 1 base, with 7 bases left in between. The CDR3 covers 14 residues. Germline V gene data show CDR1 as SGHNT and CDR2 as YYREEE (reference sequence). The CDR3 protein is CASSLDGGNTEAFF. CDR3 DNA sequence: TGTGCCAGCAGCTTGGACGGGGGGAACACTGAAGCTTTCTTT.

The chain links TRBV4-3 to TRBJ2-3; TRBD2 matches at 9 bases. The CDR3 spans 16 residues. Germline V gene sequence: CDR1 LGHNA, CDR2 YSLEER. V dropped 0 bases and J dropped 6; count of bases not matched to a gene: 7. The CDR3 region has the DNA TGCGCCAGCAGCCAAGATTTGGCGGGGGGGCCCGATACGCAGTATTTT. It translates to CASSQDLAGGPDTQYF.

This clone was recorded only once. The rearrangement links TRBV11-1 to TRBJ1-6; 7 bases agree with TRBD1. Looked up from germline, CDR1 is SGHAT and CDR2 is FQDESV (reference sequence). The CDR3 spans 14 residues. The trim removed 6 bases at V and 8 bases at J, leaving 7 bases unmatched. The CDR3 DNA follows: TGTGCCAGCAGGGGGGACAGCACTGATTCACCCCTCCACTTT. Residues: CASRGDSTDSPLHF.

This rearrangement joins TRBV2 to TRBJ1-1; D gene uncertain. Per germline, CDR1 SNHLY and CDR2 FYNNEI. Trimming pared 7 bases from V and 0 bases from J, leaving 6 bases between. This CDR3 has 12 amino acids. CDR3 sequence (DNA): TGTGCCAGCACCGGGGTGAACACTGAAGCTTTCTTT. Translation: CASTGVNTEAFF.

This clone was observed a single time. This CDR3 reads CASTNRLDTGELFF. Written as DNA, the CDR3 is TGTGCCAGCACCAATCGACTGGACACCGGGGAGCTGTTTTTT. This chain links TRBV6-5 with TRBJ2-2, with D unresolved. The germline gives CDR1 MNHEY, CDR2 SVGAGI. V lost 7 bases and J 3 bases, leaving 12 bases between the germline ends. The CDR3 sequence is 14 residues long.

The gene calls are TRBV15 and TRBJ2-5; 12 bases match TRBD1. Germline CDR1 and CDR2: LNHNV and YYDKDF (reference sequence). The trim removed 6 bases at V and 4 bases at J, leaving 6 bases unmatched. The CDR3 runs to 15 residues. CDR3 loop: CATRTGTGGSETQYF. CDR3 bases: TGTGCCACCAGAACCGGGACAGGGGGCTCAGAGACCCAGTACTTC.

The table lists this clone with a count of one. This rearrangement joins TRBV7-9 to TRBJ2-3; maybe TRBD2 (7 bases). V was clipped by 5 bases and J by 3 bases, with 15 bases between them. This CDR3 has 15 residues. Looked up from germline, CDR1 is SEHNR and CDR2 is FQNEAQ (reference sequence). The CDR3 is CASSLGGPRTDTQYF. The CDR3 bases are TGTGCCAGCAGCCTGGGGGGGCCGAGGACAGATACGCAGTATTTT.

The chain is built from TRBV6-4 and TRBJ1-1; 7 nucleotides align to TRBD1. This CDR3 comprises 17 residues. Trimming took 7 bases from V and 2 from J; bases not matched to a gene: 16. From germline, CDR1 is MRHNA and CDR2 SNTAGT. CDR3 DNA sequence: TGTGCCAGCATAAGTTTGGGGCAGGGGGGCGGTAACACTGAAGCTTTCTTT. Residues: CASISLGQGGGNTEAFF.

V usage is TRBV6-5 and J usage is TRBJ1-2; possibly TRBD1 for D (5 bases). CDR1 is MNHEY and CDR2 is SVGAGI in the germline V gene. Trimming pared 8 bases from V and 7 bases from J, leaving 17 bases between. This CDR3 has 13 amino acids. In nucleotides, the CDR3 is TGTGCCAGCCACCTCGACAGAGTGGTTGGCTACACCTTC. Protein: CASHLDRVVGYTF.